This TCR beta chain was recovered during a study of early T cells in non-severe SARS-CoV-2 infection. Via MiXCR, TCRdb re-called the 5' RACE reads, giving one row per CDR3 protein. The data contain approximately 84,000 distinct CDR3 sequences, roughly an eighth of them singletons. Germline V gene data show CDR1 as DFQATT and CDR2 as SNEGSKA (reference sequence). The CDR3 contains 16 residues. The V gene end was trimmed by 0 bases and the J gene end by 8 bases; junction bases not matched to a gene: 11. This TCR derives from an adult who was a healthcare worker with PCR-confirmed SARS-CoV-2 infection or an uninfected control (not recorded which). The chain joins TRBV20-1 to TRBJ1-4, with 8 bases lining up with TRBD1. Material for sequencing was whole blood. The CDR3 protein is CSARDPGQGGGEKLFF. The CDR3 nucleotides read TGCAGTGCTAGAGATCCCGGACAGGGAGGAGGAGAAAAACTGTTTTTT.